Listed below are T cell receptor beta chains from one sample, sequenced in a study of technical replicates of blood from a few donors. Clones were sequenced by immunoSEQ multiplex PCR, and TCRdb holds only the in-frame ones, with some missing. The sample yields about 14,000 clones, around four fifths seen once. Specimen: PBMCs. These receptors were taken from a human donor in good health. Each CDR3 is given with its conserved first and last residue. The D gene is left open where the match is weak. Size values are once, few and many counts, or a class for expanded clones, and some rows have none.

CASSWTGVGEQYF | TGCGCCAGCAGCTGGACAGGGGTCGGTGAGCAGTACTTC | TRBJ2-7 | TRBV5-1 | once | TRBD1
CASTRDWSYEQYF | TGTGCCAGCACCCGGGACTGGTCTTACGAGCAGTACTTC | TRBJ2-7 | TRBV7-8 | - | -
CASSPGTSGYNEQFF | TGTGCCAGCAGTCCGGGGACTAGCGGCTACAATGAGCAGTTCTTC | TRBJ2-1 | TRBV27 | - | TRBD2
CASSQDLGTSGKDEQFF | TGCGCCAGCAGCCAAGATTTAGGGACTAGCGGGAAAGATGAGCAGTTCTTC | TRBJ2-1 | TRBV4-1 | - | TRBD2
CASTSGTLHSGEQFF | TGTGCCAGCACCTCCGGGACACTGCATTCGGGTGAGCAGTTCTTC | TRBJ2-1 | TRBV6-1 | - | -
CASSFRPWGETGELFF | TGTGCCAGCAGTTTCCGCCCCTGGGGAGAAACCGGGGAGCTGTTTTTT | TRBJ2-2 | TRBV27 | - | -
CASSLVQDSYEQYF | TGTGCCAGCAGCTTAGTTCAGGATTCCTACGAGCAGTACTTC | TRBJ2-7 | TRBV11-2 | - | -
CASSDGTSGRNEQYF | TGTGCCAGCAGTGACGGGACTAGCGGGAGGAACGAGCAGTACTTC | TRBJ2-7 | TRBV6-1 | - | TRBD2
CSVVTSGSSQETQYF | TGCAGCGTTGTAACTAGCGGGAGTAGTCAAGAGACCCAGTACTTC | TRBJ2-5 | TRBV29-1 | once | TRBD2
CASKADSSYNEQFF | TGCGCCAGCAAGGCGGATAGCTCCTACAATGAGCAGTTCTTC | TRBJ2-1 | TRBV5-1 | once | -
CASSLASYGEQFF | TGCGCCAGCAGCTTGGCCTCCTACGGTGAGCAGTTCTTC | TRBJ2-1 | TRBV5-1 | - | -
CASPGAGGEQFF | TGTGCCAGCCCAGGGGCAGGGGGAGAGCAGTTCTTC | TRBJ2-1 | TRBV18 | - | TRBD1
CASSPNSYEQYF | TGTGCCAGCAGCCCCAATTCCTACGAGCAGTACTTC | TRBJ2-7 | TRBV11-1 | - | -
CASSLKGEKTEAFF | TGTGCCAGCAGCTTAAAAGGGGAAAAGACTGAAGCTTTCTTT | TRBJ1-1 | TRBV7-9 | - | -
CASRLSGGGRETQYF | TGTGCCAGCAGACTGTCGGGCGGAGGGCGAGAGACCCAGTACTTC | TRBJ2-5 | TRBV2 | once | -
CASSTRQGSGNQPQHF | TGTGCCAGTAGTACCCGACAGGGGAGTGGAAATCAGCCCCAGCATTTT | TRBJ1-5 | TRBV19 | - | TRBD1
CASSQTTGSTDTQYF | TGTGCCAGCAGTCAGACGACAGGTAGCACAGATACGCAGTATTTT | TRBJ2-3 | TRBV6-5 | - | -
CASSIGGQPQHF | TGTGCCAGTAGTATAGGAGGTCAGCCCCAGCATTTT | TRBJ1-5 | TRBV19 | - | -
CALLEAKVRGQFF | TGTGCCTTGCTAGAAGCTAAAGTCAGGGGGCAGTTCTTC | TRBJ2-1 | TRBV30 | - | -
CASSEAGASETQYF | TGCGCCAGCAGTGAGGCGGGAGCGAGTGAGACCCAGTACTTC | TRBJ2-5 | TRBV10-1 | - | TRBD2
CSVAGGQGRDEQFF | TGCAGCGTGGCGGGAGGGCAAGGCAGGGATGAGCAGTTCTTC | TRBJ2-1 | TRBV29-1 | - | TRBD2
CASSLLGDLNTEAFF | TGCGCCAGCAGCTTGCTCGGAGACCTGAACACTGAAGCTTTCTTT | TRBJ1-1 | TRBV5-1 | - | -
CASSAGGDGYEQYF | TGCGCCAGCAGCGCCGGGGGGGACGGGTACGAGCAGTACTTC | TRBJ2-7 | TRBV5-1 | - | TRBD2
CASSFTGTGRTGELFF | TGTGCCAGCAGTTTTACTGGGACAGGGCGAACCGGGGAGCTGTTTTTT | TRBJ2-2 | TRBV27 | - | TRBD1
CASSPGTGTYYGYTF | TGTGCCAGCTCACCCGGGACAGGGACTTACTATGGCTACACCTTC | TRBJ1-2 | TRBV18 | - | TRBD1
CASSEQRQKYEQYF | TGTGCCAGCAGTGAACAGAGACAGAAATACGAGCAGTACTTC | TRBJ2-7 | TRBV6-1 | - | -
CASTEGLAGTDTQYF | TGTGCCAGCACCGAAGGACTAGCGGGCACAGATACGCAGTATTTT | TRBJ2-3 | TRBV7-9 | - | TRBD2
CASSEAVNSGNQPQHF | TGTGCCAGCAGTGAAGCGGTCAATTCGGGCAATCAGCCCCAGCATTTT | TRBJ1-5 | TRBV2 | - | -
CASSDSGTSSSGANVLTF | TGTGCCAGCAGTGACTCCGGGACTAGCAGCTCTGGGGCCAACGTCCTGACTTTC | TRBJ2-6 | TRBV6-4 | - | TRBD2
CASSPDSGRFSEQYF | TGTGCCAGCTCACCTGATAGCGGGAGGTTTTCTGAGCAGTACTTC | TRBJ2-7 | TRBV18 | - | TRBD2
CASLPGTSGRDEQFF | TGTGCCAGCCTACCTGGGACTAGCGGAAGGGATGAGCAGTTCTTC | TRBJ2-1 | TRBV28 | - | TRBD2
CASSSLPTGPADTQYF | TGTGCCAGCAGTTCCTTGCCAACAGGCCCTGCAGATACGCAGTATTTT | TRBJ2-3 | TRBV28 | few | -
CASSPGGTQYF | TGTGCCAGCAGCCCGGGAGGGACCCAGTACTTC | TRBJ2-5 | TRBV28 | - | TRBD2
CASSPKLVRRSSGANVLTF | TGTGCCAGCAGCCCTAAACTAGTTCGGAGGAGCTCTGGGGCCAACGTCCTGACTTTC | TRBJ2-6 | TRBV7-2 | - | -
CASKRAGGVETQYF | TGTGCCAGCAAAAGAGCGGGAGGAGTCGAGACCCAGTACTTC | TRBJ2-5 | TRBV6-5 | - | TRBD2
CASSSQGAGTDTQYF | TGTGCCAGCAGTTCACAGGGGGCTGGCACAGATACGCAGTATTTT | TRBJ2-3 | TRBV27 | - | TRBD1
CAWSVRQINQPQHF | TGTGCCTGGAGTGTACGACAGATCAATCAGCCCCAGCATTTT | TRBJ1-5 | TRBV30 | - | -
CATVGTSGSNYEQYF | TGTGCCACGGTTGGGACTAGCGGGAGTAATTACGAGCAGTACTTC | TRBJ2-7 | TRBV10-3 | - | TRBD2
CASSLGTSGTGLFF | TGCGCCAGCAGCTTGGGGACTAGCGGGACGGGGCTGTTTTTT | TRBJ2-2 | TRBV5-1 | - | TRBD2
CASSLVVTGSTDTQYF | TGTGCCAGCAGCTTAGTAGTGACGGGAAGCACAGATACGCAGTATTTT | TRBJ2-3 | TRBV7-2 | - | -
CASSRTQGAGELFF | TGTGCCAGCAGTCGGACCCAGGGTGCCGGGGAGCTGTTTTTT | TRBJ2-2 | TRBV2 | - | -
CAGRNGEKLFF | TGTGCCGGTCGCAACGGTGAAAAACTGTTTTTT | TRBJ1-4 | TRBV30 | - | -
CASSMTVGNTIYF | TGTGCCAGCAGCATGACAGTCGGAAACACCATATATTTT | TRBJ1-3 | TRBV7-6 | - | -
CASRKGTSGTEQYF | TGTGCCAGCAGGAAAGGGACTAGCGGGACGGAGCAGTACTTC | TRBJ2-7 | TRBV14 | - | TRBD2
CASKGQENTEAFF | TGCGCCAGCAAGGGACAGGAGAACACTGAAGCTTTCTTT | TRBJ1-1 | TRBV10-2 | - | TRBD1
CASSHGTSGSTEQFF | TGCGCCAGCAGCCACGGGACTAGCGGAAGCACTGAGCAGTTCTTC | TRBJ2-1 | TRBV4-1 | - | TRBD2
CASSFGLAGAYQETQYF | TGCGCCAGCAGCTTTGGTCTAGCGGGAGCATACCAAGAGACCCAGTACTTC | TRBJ2-5 | TRBV5-1 | - | TRBD2